A single sample is the source of the 18 T cell receptor beta chains below, sequenced in a study of Ad26.COV2.S vaccination and SARS-CoV-2 variants. The protocol was immunoSEQ multiplex PCR, while the TCRdb copy is restricted to in-frame clones and leaves out a portion. The table records 440,000 or so clones, 90% of them present only once. The sample's treatment: 19 received Ad26.COV2.S at low or high dose, single or two shots; about 5 received placebo; per-sample allocation not given. Sampling occurred on day 63 after the first vaccine or placebo injection. Sequencing was performed on peripheral blood, taken in a trial of Ad26.COV2.S vaccine versus placebo. These receptors all stem from a person between 18 and 59 years old who received the Ad26.COV2.S COVID-19 vaccine or a placebo.

The chain links TRBV3-1 (or the pseudogene TRBV3-2) to TRBJ2-1; no clear D gene. The V gene lost 2 bases and the J gene lost 6 bases, with 14 bases spanning the gap. CDR1 and CDR2 from the germline V gene are LGHDT and YNNKEL (reference sequence). The CDR3 sequence is 15 residues long. The CDR3 spells CASSQMAVAGNEQFF. The CDR3 DNA is TGTGCCAGCAGCCAAATGGCTGTCGCTGGCAATGAGCAGTTCTTC.

The chain combines TRBV4-3 with TRBJ2-3, with 8 bases matching TRBD2. Trimming cost V 1 base and J 6 bases; bases outside gene matches: 6. The germline gives CDR1 LGHNA, CDR2 YSLEER. The length of the CDR3 is 15 residues. The CDR3 DNA reads TGCGCCAGCAGCCAAGCAGGCGGGAGGTCGGATACGCAGTATTTT. It translates to CASSQAGGRSDTQYF.

The CDR3 DNA sequence: TGTGCCAGCAGTCGAAGGACAGGGATGTTCTCCCCAGATACGCAGTATTTT. Translated: CASSRRTGMFSPDTQYF. This chain links TRBV28 with TRBJ2-3, with 8 positions matching TRBD1. The germline V gene encodes CDR1 MDHEN and CDR2 SYDVKM. The CDR3 consists of 17 residues. V gave up 5 bases and J gave up 4 bases; unmatched junction bases: 14. The full variable domain, with the rest looked up from reference TRBV28 and TRBJ2-3, is DVKVTQSSRYLVKRTGEKVFLECVQDMDHENMFWYRQDPGLGLRLIYFSYDVKMKEKGDIPEGYSVSREKKERFSLILESASTNQTSMYLCASSRRTGMFSPDTQYFGPGTRLTVL.

The chain is built from TRBV4-2 and TRBJ2-2, with no clear D. The CDR3 sequence is 18 residues long. The V and J ends lost 0 bases and 2 bases respectively, with 16 bases between them. Germline V gene lookup returns CDR1 LGHNA and CDR2 YNFKEQ. The CDR3 DNA follows: TGTGCCAGCAGCCAAGATGGCAGTTACCAAGTAAACACCGGGGAGCTGTTTTTT. The encoded protein is CASSQDGSYQVNTGELFF.

The chain uses TRBV6-2 or TRBV6-3 and TRBJ2-1, with D unresolved. Germline V CDR1 and CDR2: MNHEY, SVGEGT. Trimming removed 4 bases at V and 0 bases at J, with 10 bases between. The CDR3 has 15 amino acids. The CDR3 loop is CASSSLVSSYNEQFF. The DNA for the CDR3 is TGTGCCAGCAGTTCTCTTGTGAGCTCCTACAATGAGCAGTTCTTC.

The chain combines TRBV27 with TRBJ1-1, with a possible D match to TRBD1 (5 bases). Trimming shortened V by 11 bases and J by 0 bases, and 10 bases separated the two germline ends. CDR3 length: 12 residues. CDR1 and CDR2 (germline): MNHEY, SMNVEV (reference sequence). Here the CDR3 reads CAAGRLNTEAFF. The CDR3 nucleotides are TGTGCCGCGGGGCGACTGAACACTGAAGCTTTCTTT.

This chain links TRBV27 with TRBJ2-3, with D possibly being TRBD1 (5 bases). V was cut by 2 bases and J by 2 bases, with 11 bases left in between. The CDR3 is 15 amino acids. Per germline, CDR1 MNHEY and CDR2 SMNVEV (reference sequence). The DNA of the CDR3 is TGTGCCAGCAGTTTACGGCAGGGCCCCACAGATACGCAGTATTTT. Translation gives CASSLRQGPTDTQYF.

The gene calls are TRBV14 and TRBJ2-5; the match to TRBD1 covers 7 bases. The trim removed 5 bases at V and 5 bases at J, leaving 11 bases unmatched. The CDR3 totals 15 residues. CDR1 SGHDN and CDR2 FVKESK come from the germline V gene. The chain's CDR3 is CASSFNRGGSETQYF. The CDR3 DNA reads TGTGCCAGCAGCTTCAACAGGGGCGGAAGCGAGACCCAGTACTTC.

This clone showed up just once. This chain uses TRBV9 with TRBJ1-3; 7 bases line up with TRBD1. The V gene's germline CDR1 is SGDLS and CDR2 YYNGEE. The CDR3 sequence is 15 residues long. V lost 0 bases to trimming and J lost 4 bases; unmatched junction nucleotides: 4. The CDR3 sequence: CASSVGVGQGNTIYF. The DNA of the CDR3 is TGTGCCAGCAGCGTAGGTGTGGGACAGGGAAACACCATATATTTT.

The gene calls are TRBV4-1 and TRBJ1-1; possibly TRBD1 for D (6 bases). The CDR3 length is 17 residues. The germline V gene has CDR1 MGHRA and CDR2 YSYEKL. The V end lost 0 bases, the J end lost 1 base, and 15 bases lay between the germline ends. The CDR3 sequence is CASSQEGGKTGNTEAFF. CDR3 sequence (DNA): TGCGCCAGCAGCCAAGAAGGTGGGAAGACAGGGAACACTGAAGCTTTCTTT.

This chain uses TRBV3-1 (or the pseudogene TRBV3-2) with TRBJ2-5; 9 nucleotides match TRBD2. The CDR3 has 17 residues. CDR1 LGHDT and CDR2 YNNKEL come from the germline V gene (reference sequence). With V trimmed by 4 bases and J by 3 bases, 12 bases remained unmatched. The CDR3 sequence: CASSRYRAVAGEETQYF. In nucleotides, the CDR3 is TGTGCCAGCAGCCGGTACCGGGCGGTAGCGGGAGAAGAGACCCAGTACTTC.

There are a few counts of this clone. The rearrangement joins TRBV4-1 to TRBJ2-1; 8 bases fit TRBD2. This CDR3 has 15 residues. Germline CDR1 reads MGHRA; CDR2 reads YSYEKL. Trimming removed 6 bases from V and 0 bases from J; junction bases left unmatched: 4. This CDR3 reads CASSTSGSSYNEQFF. The CDR3 region has the DNA TGCGCCAGCAGTACAAGCGGGAGCTCCTACAATGAGCAGTTCTTC.

The chain combines TRBV28 with TRBJ2-3, with D perhaps TRBD2 (6 bases). Trimming took off 10 bases at V and 1 base at J, with 15 bases between the two ends. The CDR3 extends over 14 amino acids. In germline, CDR1 is MDHEN, CDR2 SYDVKM. CDR3 sequence (DNA): TGTGCCACCTCAAGGGCTAGCGGCACAGATACGCAGTATTTT. Translated, it gives CATSRASGTDTQYF.

This chain uses TRBV5-1 with TRBJ2-5; D may correspond to TRBD1 or TRBD2 (5 bases each). The CDR3 extends over 13 amino acids. V was clipped by 4 bases and J by 5 bases, with 12 bases between them. Germline CDR1 and CDR2: SGHRS and YFSETQ. CDR3 nucleotides: TGCGCCAGCAGCCGGGACGGAATGGAGACCCAGTACTTC. Its protein is CASSRDGMETQYF.

This rearrangement joins TRBV5-6 to TRBJ2-1, with 7 bases lining up with TRBD2. The V and J ends lost 0 bases and 14 bases, in that order; junction bases with no gene match: 8. Looked up from germline, CDR1 is SGHDT and CDR2 is YYEEEE. CDR3 size: 13 residues. The CDR3 spells CASSLVGEGGEFF. The DNA of the CDR3 is TGTGCCAGCAGCTTGGTCGGGGAGGGAGGCGAGTTCTTC.

The rearrangement links TRBV5-8 to TRBJ1-1; 10 bases agree with TRBD1. The V and J ends lost 4 bases and 1 base, in that order; junction bases with no gene match: 7. The CDR3 spans 16 residues. Germline V gives CDR1 SGHTS, CDR2 YDEGEE. This CDR3 reads CASSPGTGVRNTEAFF. CDR3 sequence (DNA): TGTGCCAGCAGCCCCGGGACAGGGGTGAGGAACACTGAAGCTTTCTTT.

This rearrangement joins TRBV14 to TRBJ2-1; TRBD2 matches 7 bases. The V segment lost 0 bases and the J segment 7 bases; nucleotides outside the gene matches: 15. The CDR3 runs 18 residues. CDR1 is SGHDN, CDR2 FVKESK, per germline. The CDR3 is CASSQDYGSGQSTNEQFF. The CDR3 nucleotides read TGTGCCAGCAGCCAAGATTATGGTAGCGGGCAATCAACGAATGAGCAGTTCTTC.

V usage is TRBV7-2 and J usage is TRBJ2-7; TRBD1 or TRBD2 may be the D gene (6 bases each). Trimming removed 1 base at V and 4 bases at J, with 11 bases between. The CDR3 is 14 amino acids. Looked up from germline, CDR1 is SGHTA and CDR2 is FQGNSA. The CDR3 spells CASSLVGGGYEQYF. In DNA, the CDR3 is TGTGCCAGCAGCTTAGTCGGGGGCGGGTACGAGCAGTACTTC. The entire variable domain, with the rest obtained from reference TRBV7-2 and TRBJ2-7, is as follows: GAGVSQSPSNKVTEKGKDVELRCDPISGHTALYWYRQSLGQGLEFLIYFQGNSAPDKSGLPSDRFSAERTGGSVSTLTIQRTQQEDSAVYLCASSLVGGGYEQYFGPGTRLTVT.